This TCR beta chain was recorded in a study of radiotherapy plus CTLA-4 blockade in lung cancer. Background on the study: Objective responses were seen in under 20% of patients, disease control in about 30%.

Sequenced by immunoSEQ multiplex PCR; TCRdb stores in-frame clones only, minus some. The repertoire consists of about 60,000 clones, with 65% to 85% occurring once and the leading ten covering about 3.1%. CDR3 length equals 16 residues. Deletions cut 2 bases from V and 2 bases from J, with 17 bases between. Germline lookup yields CDR1 SGDLS and CDR2 YYNGEE. The chain couples TRBV9 to TRBJ2-7; D gene uncertain. This clonotype was obtained from a human donor with non-small cell lung cancer who had a complete response to radiotherapy plus ipilimumab. Here the sequenced sample was peripheral blood, taken from a patient treated with radiotherapy plus ipilimumab. The CDR3 DNA follows: TGTGCCAGCAGCGTCCGAGAGTCTAGTTCCGCCTACGAGCAGTACTTC. Amino acids: CASSVRESSSAYEQYF.